The rows below give T cell receptor beta chains drawn from one sample of a study of blood T cells in healthy people across ages. MiXCR was run by TCRdb on the 5' RACE reads, yielding one entry per CDR3 protein. The sample records more than 650,000 distinct CDR3 sequences, approximately 24% being singletons. This sample also belongs to another study, concerning T cells of mothers and their children.

Sequencing was carried out using blood. The receptors come from a boy aged 10-17 years in good health. The CDR3 runs from the conserved cysteine through the conserved F or W. D genes are given only for firm matches. Clone size is not always given. Where it is, it says once, few, many or a class for expanded clones.

V gene	J gene	D gene	clone size	CDR3 protein	CDR3 DNA
TRBV6-5	TRBJ2-7	NA	few	CASSYSSPGTYEQYF	TGTGCCAGCAGTTACTCGAGCCCAGGAACCTACGAGCAGTACTTC
TRBV6-1	TRBJ1-3	NA	few	CASSERQAAASSGNTIYF	TGTGCCAGCAGTGAACGACAAGCTGCAGCCAGCTCTGGAAACACCATATATTTT
TRBV7-9	TRBJ1-4	TRBD1	few	CASSLGGTGEEKLFF	TGTGCCAGCAGCTTAGGGGGGACAGGGGAGGAAAAACTGTTTTTT
TRBV20-1	TRBJ2-1	TRBD1	NA	CSARDRTGLLNEQFF	TGCAGTGCTAGAGATAGGACAGGCCTTTTGAATGAGCAGTTCTTC
TRBV20-1	TRBJ1-3	NA	few	CSAGAGHSGNTIYF	TGCAGTGCGGGGGCAGGGCACTCTGGAAACACCATATATTTT
TRBV3-1	TRBJ1-4	NA	many	CASSEYPNEKLFF	TGTGCCAGCTCAGAGTACCCTAATGAAAAACTGTTTTTT
TRBV4-2	TRBJ1-4	TRBD1	few	CASSPTGENGEKPFF	TGTGCCAGCAGTCCCACAGGGGAAAATGGTGAAAAACCGTTTTTT
TRBV6-1	TRBJ1-5	NA	NA	CASSETLTGRNQPQHF	TGTGCCAGCAGTGAAACTCTGACAGGACGAAATCAGCCCCAGCATTTT
TRBV6-5	TRBJ1-2	NA	few	CASSSVGLFYTF	TGTGCCAGCAGCTCAGTAGGACTGTTCTACACCTTC
TRBV5-1	TRBJ2-7	NA	once	CASSLGGQGSEQYF	TGCGCCAGCAGCTTGGGAGGCCAGGGTAGCGAGCAGTACTTC
TRBV5-1	TRBJ1-2	NA	few	CASSSDGGNGYTF	TGCGCCAGCAGTTCGGATGGGGGTAATGGCTACACCTTC
TRBV5-1	TRBJ2-2	NA	NA	CASSAGTAGTGELFF	TGCGCCAGCAGCGCAGGGACCGCCGGGACCGGGGAGCTGTTTTTT
TRBV7-2	TRBJ2-1	NA	few	CASSLDRQNNEQFF	TGTGCCAGCAGCTTAGACCGACAGAACAATGAGCAGTTCTTC
TRBV12-5	TRBJ2-5	NA	NA	CASGLTGDRRGTQYF	TGTGCTAGTGGTTTGACGGGGGACCGCCGAGGGACCCAGTACTTC
TRBV7-8	TRBJ2-3	TRBD1	few	CASSLALKGQGFGASTDTQYF	TGTGCCAGCAGCTTAGCGCTAAAGGGACAGGGTTTTGGCGCGAGCACAGATACGCAGTATTTT
TRBV9	TRBJ2-3	NA	many	CASSARDRFGIDTQYF	TGTGCCAGCAGCGCCAGAGACAGATTTGGGATAGATACGCAGTATTTT
TRBV29-1	TRBJ2-7	NA	NA	CSVSPSRRLSYEQYF	TGCAGCGTTTCCCCATCGCGGAGGCTCTCCTACGAGCAGTACTTC
TRBV15	TRBJ1-1	NA	NA	CATSREGPFEDMNTEAFF	TGTGCCACCAGCAGAGAGGGACCTTTCGAGGATATGAACACTGAAGCTTTCTTT
TRBV2	TRBJ1-4	NA	few	CASKVESEKLFF	TGTGCCAGCAAGGTCGAGAGTGAAAAACTGTTTTTT
TRBV4-2	TRBJ2-1	NA	NA	CASSPGILHNEQFF	TGTGCCAGCAGCCCAGGTATCTTACACAATGAGCAGTTCTTC
TRBV6-5	TRBJ2-5	TRBD2	few	CASTYSGGYETQYF	TGTGCCAGCACCTATAGCGGGGGATACGAGACCCAGTACTTC
TRBV20-1	TRBJ2-7	NA	NA	CSARESANFYEQYF	TGCAGTGCTAGAGAGTCAGCCAACTTCTACGAGCAGTACTTC
TRBV7-9	TRBJ2-3	NA	NA	CASSRRQASTDTQYF	TGTGCCAGCAGCCGCAGACAGGCCAGCACAGATACGCAGTATTTT
TRBV7-3	TRBJ1-2	TRBD1	few	CASGQGGNYGYTF	TGTGCCAGCGGACAGGGGGGAAACTATGGCTACACCTTC
TRBV3-1	TRBJ1-2	NA	NA	CASSQGEVGYTF	TGTGCCAGCAGCCAAGGGGAAGTGGGCTACACCTTC
TRBV12-3/TRBV12-4	TRBJ2-5	TRBD1	NA	CASSRGRGQSETQYF	TGTGCCAGCAGCCGAGGCAGGGGGCAGTCAGAGACCCAGTACTTC
TRBV10-3	TRBJ2-7	NA	NA	CAIRELADSYEQYF	TGTGCCATCAGGGAGCTCGCAGACTCCTACGAGCAGTACTTC
TRBV21-1	TRBJ2-5	NA	few	CASSKALASGGRPWTQYF	TGTGCCAGCAGCAAAGCGCTGGCTAGCGGGGGCCGCCCTTGGACCCAGTACTTC
TRBV7-8	TRBJ2-5	NA	NA	CASSSRDRDQETQYF	TGTGCCAGCAGTTCCCGGGACCGTGACCAAGAGACCCAGTACTTC
TRBV12-3/TRBV12-4	TRBJ2-1	NA	NA	CASSLRPTGDEQFF	TGTGCCAGCAGTTTAAGGCCCACCGGCGATGAGCAGTTCTTC
TRBV7-2	TRBJ2-5	TRBD2	NA	CASSEGGTRETQYF	TGTGCCAGCAGCGAAGGGGGGACTAGGGAGACCCAGTACTTC
TRBV13	TRBJ2-3	TRBD2	few	CASSPLAGGVDTQYF	TGTGCCAGCAGCCCCCTAGCGGGGGGTGTAGATACGCAGTATTTT
TRBV20-1	TRBJ2-1	NA	few	CSAAGQGDYNEQFF	TGCAGTGCCGCGGGCCAAGGGGACTACAATGAGCAGTTCTTC
TRBV20-1	TRBJ2-5	NA	few	CSAPARQQETQYF	TGCAGTGCGCCGGCGCGTCAGCAAGAGACCCAGTACTTC
TRBV6-4	TRBJ2-7	TRBD2	NA	CASSTTGTTSVGNEQLF	TGTGCCAGCAGTACCACCGGGACTACGAGCGTAGGGAATGAGCAGCTCTTC
TRBV10-3	TRBJ2-4	TRBD2	NA	CAISESGAGGPQNIQYF	TGTGCCATCAGTGAGTCGGGAGCGGGAGGGCCCCAAAACATTCAGTACTTC
TRBV20-1	TRBJ2-7	TRBD2	NA	CSASPDGGASYEQCF	TGCAGTGCTAGTCCGGACGGGGGGGCTTCCTACGAGCAGTGCTTC
TRBV6-6	TRBJ1-3	NA	NA	CASSPKITGGNTIYF	TGTGCCAGCAGCCCAAAGATTACAGGAGGAAACACCATATATTTT
TRBV7-9	TRBJ2-2	NA	few	CASSSDRFKNTGELFF	TGTGCCAGCAGCTCCGACAGGTTTAAGAACACCGGGGAGCTGTTTTTT
TRBV20-1	TRBJ1-1	NA	NA	CSARWGMNTEAFF	TGCAGTGCCCGGTGGGGGATGAACACTGAAGCTTTCTTT
TRBV5-1	TRBJ1-4	NA	few	CASSLEAALHEKLFF	TGCGCCAGCAGCTTGGAGGCAGCGCTTCATGAAAAACTGTTTTTT
TRBV5-5	TRBJ1-2	NA	NA	CASSRHTGEGYGYTF	TGTGCCAGCAGCCGGCACACGGGTGAAGGCTATGGCTACACCTTC
TRBV12-3/TRBV12-4	TRBJ1-2	NA	NA	CASTLDLAPATF	TGTGCCAGCACCCTGGACTTAGCGCCAGCCACCTTC
TRBV20-1	TRBJ2-7	NA	few	CSASASPVSSYEQYF	TGCAGTGCTAGCGCCTCCCCGGTGTCTTCCTACGAGCAGTACTTC
TRBV11-1	TRBJ2-7	NA	NA	CASSLGRWKQYF	TGTGCCAGCAGCTTGGGACGGTGGAAGCAGTACTTC
TRBV7-2	TRBJ1-1	NA	many	CASSWSNTEAFF	TGTGCCAGCAGCTGGAGTAACACTGAAGCTTTCTTT
TRBV7-9	TRBJ1-2	NA	NA	CASSLGGGAGYTF	TGTGCCAGCAGCTTAGGAGGCGGGGCCGGCTACACCTTC
TRBV28	TRBJ2-4	NA	NA	CASRDSGFKNIQYF	TGTGCCAGCAGGGATAGCGGATTCAAAAACATTCAGTACTTC
TRBV5-1	TRBJ1-2	NA	few	CASSPDSTWGGYTF	TGCGCCAGCAGCCCGGACAGCACCTGGGGTGGCTACACCTTC
TRBV6-5	TRBJ1-2	NA	NA	CASSYSSLAGGQGYTF	TGTGCCAGCAGTTACTCGTCGTTGGCGGGGGGTCAAGGCTACACCTTC
TRBV9	TRBJ2-2	TRBD1	NA	CASRTGTGELFF	TGTGCCAGCCGGACAGGGACCGGGGAGCTGTTTTTT
TRBV12-3/TRBV12-4	TRBJ1-5	NA	NA	CASSQWEASNNQPQHF	TGTGCCAGCAGCCAATGGGAAGCCAGCAATAATCAGCCCCAGCATTTT
TRBV18	TRBJ2-1	TRBD2	few	CASSPGLAGTGYNEQFF	TGTGCCAGCTCACCTGGACTAGCGGGAACCGGGTACAATGAGCAGTTCTTC
TRBV2	TRBJ2-6	TRBD1	few	CASSETTGAGANVLTF	TGTGCCAGCAGTGAAACGACAGGGGCCGGGGCCAACGTCCTGACTTTC
TRBV6-1	TRBJ2-5	TRBD1	few	CASSAPNRGQETQYF	TGTGCCAGCAGTGCCCCGAACAGGGGGCAAGAGACCCAGTACTTC
TRBV11-2	TRBJ2-4	NA	NA	CASLTDSKNIQYF	TGTGCCAGCTTGACGGACAGCAAAAACATTCAGTACTTC
TRBV11-3	TRBJ2-5	TRBD2	NA	CASSLDLAGGQETQYF	TGTGCCAGCAGCTTAGATCTAGCGGGGGGACAAGAGACCCAGTACTTC
TRBV4-1	TRBJ2-5	NA	few	CASSQSGRADRDQETQYF	TGCGCCAGCAGCCAGTCCGGAAGGGCGGACAGAGACCAAGAGACCCAGTACTTC